This entry is about one TCR beta chain. Trimming pared 4 bases from V and 6 bases from J, leaving 1 base between. CDR3 length: 10 amino acids. The germline gives CDR1 SNHLY, CDR2 FYNNEI. This record comes from a study of early T cells in non-severe SARS-CoV-2 infection. Study as a whole: Sequencing input comprised bulk RNA from unsorted whole blood; chain pairing was not available.

TCRdb fed the 5' RACE reads into MiXCR, producing one record per CDR3 protein. The sample lists some 57,000 distinct CDR3 sequences; roughly 12% were seen once. The sequencing input was whole blood. V gene TRBV2 combines with J gene TRBJ2-1; no firm D call. This clonotype was obtained from an adult who was a healthcare worker with PCR-confirmed SARS-CoV-2 infection or an uninfected control (not recorded which). CDR3: CASSVNEQFF. The CDR3 region has the DNA TGTGCCAGCAGTGTCAATGAGCAGTTCTTC.